This T cell receptor (beta chain) came from a study of radiotherapy plus CTLA-4 blockade in lung cancer (dated by TCRdb to the late 2010s). With respect to the entire study: Among the enrolled patients, 15% to 20% had an objective response, and about 29% reached disease control.

The library came from the immunoSEQ multiplex PCR assay. TCRdb took over this immuneACCESS table, retaining in-frame rearrangements with V and J assigned. Such tables are incomplete; in checked studies, under half of the missing clones stem from an unresolved V gene, and the remainder is unexplained. The sample data list some 40,000 clones, and roughly three quarters of these were observed just once. Over 2.5% of the sample goes to the ten largest clones. As concerns this clone: Its cognate antigen has yet to be identified. No base-level quality is on record; no much larger clone is a single base apart.

In this study, focal radiation therapy paired with CTLA-4 blockade (ipilimumab) was tested in patients who had chemo-refractory metastatic non-small-cell lung cancer. General study outcomes and caveats: After treatment with radiotherapy and ipilimumab, TCR clones that came from tumors expanded in the peripheral blood. Early dynamic changes in blood T cell clones, together with increased serum interferon-beta after radiation, were reported as the strongest predictors of response.

The CDR3 numbers 17 residues from cysteine through phenylalanine. Just the 51-base CDR3 DNA is kept, in frame starting at base 1. V is pruned by 1 base and J by 10 bases, leaving 14 bases of the junction without a gene match. As encoded in the germline V gene, CDR1 is SGHTA while CDR2 is FQGTGA. Source: peripheral blood, taken from a patient treated with radiotherapy plus ipilimumab. This clonotype was sampled from a human donor with non-small cell lung cancer whose response to radiotherapy plus ipilimumab could not be evaluated. The rearranged chain carries TRBV7-3 and TRBJ2-1; 9 bases in the middle match TRBD2. The CDR3 reads as follows: CASSLNGRRGGSGEQFF. The DNA is as follows: TGTGCCAGCAGCTTAAATGGACGGCGGGGGGGCTCGGGAGAGCAGTTCTTC.